Shown below are 11 T cell receptor beta chains from a single sample sequenced in a study of cytomegalovirus exposure and HLA in healthy donors. The PCR employed 60 Vbeta primers together with 13 Jbeta primers. The table came from immunoSEQ multiplex PCR; TCRdb's copy has only in-frame clones and leaves some out. The sample lists roughly 200,000 clones, roughly 73% occurring once. Source material: PBMCs. The source is a woman in her 30s in good health and CMV-seropositive.

The gene calls are TRBV4-3 and TRBJ2-1; the match to TRBD2 covers 10 bases. CDR3 length equals 17 residues. Losses at the gene ends were 0 bases for V and 7 bases for J; bases not matched to a gene: 9. The germline V gene encodes CDR1 LGHNA and CDR2 YSLEER. As DNA, the CDR3 is TGCGCCAGCAGCCAAGAGGAGAGCGGGAGGGCCTGGAATGAGCAGTTCTTC. Translating gives CASSQEESGRAWNEQFF.

The CDR3 loop is CASSQKTGAPTETQYF. CDR3 coding DNA: TGTGCCAGCAGCCAGAAGACAGGGGCCCCTACTGAGACCCAGTACTTC. The chain has TRBV7-2 and TRBJ2-5; 8 bases fit TRBD1. This CDR3 spans 16 amino acids. V shed 5 bases, J shed 5 bases, and the junction held 13 bases outside the gene matches. Germline loops: CDR1 SGHTA, CDR2 FQGNSA.

This clone has more than one count but fewer than ten. The chain recombines TRBV4-3 with TRBJ2-2; tentatively, D is TRBD2 (5 bases). V was clipped by 1 base and J by 0 bases, with 9 bases between them. The CDR3 is made up of 16 amino acids. The germline V gene encodes CDR1 LGHNA and CDR2 YSLEER. This CDR3 reads CASSQGGDPNTGELFF. CDR3 sequence (DNA): TGCGCCAGCAGCCAAGGGGGAGACCCGAACACCGGGGAGCTGTTTTTT.

This chain uses TRBV19 with TRBJ1-2; D not resolved. V lost 3 bases, J lost 4 bases, and 18 bases lay in between. CDR1 and CDR2 from the germline V gene are LNHDA and SQIVND (reference sequence). The CDR3 extends over 16 amino acids. CDR3 in amino acids: CASSISLRSRSYGYTF. The CDR3 DNA sequence: TGTGCCAGTAGTATCAGTCTCCGATCTAGGAGCTATGGCTACACCTTC. Drawing the rest from reference TRBV19 and TRBJ1-2, the complete variable domain is DGGITQSPKYLFRKEGQNVTLSCEQNLNHDAMYWYRQDPGQGLRLIYYSQIVNDFQKGDIAEGYSVSREKKESFPLTVTSAQKNPTAFYLCASSISLRSRSYGYTFGSGTRLTVV.

This chain joins TRBV9 and TRBJ1-6; 8 nucleotides agree with TRBD1. Germline trimming cut 3 bases from V and 7 bases from J; bases unmatched to any gene: 9. Germline values: CDR1 SGDLS, CDR2 YYNGEE. The CDR3 is 16 residues long. CDR3 in amino acids: CASSDGRTGWNSPLHF. CDR3 nucleotide sequence: TGTGCCAGCAGCGACGGACGGACAGGGTGGAATTCACCCCTCCACTTT.

The table lists this clone with a count of one. V and J are TRBV18 and TRBJ2-1; 7 nucleotides line up with TRBD2. CDR1 and CDR2 from the germline V gene are KGHSH and LQKENI. This CDR3 contains 15 residues. After removal of 2 bases from V and 9 bases from J, the junction contained 10 bases not matched to a gene. For the CDR3, the DNA is TGTGCCAGCTCACCATCCAGCGGGATAGAGGGTGAGCAGTTCTTC. Its protein product is CASSPSSGIEGEQFF.

V is TRBV30 and J is TRBJ2-5; 8 positions agree with TRBD2. The germline V gene encodes CDR1 GTSNPN and CDR2 SVGIG (reference sequence). The CDR3 runs 15 residues. V gave up 2 bases and J gave up 7 bases; unmatched junction bases: 12. CDR3 DNA: TGTGCCTGGAGTCCGCGGGGACTAGACATTCGGACCCAGTACTTC. This sequence encodes CAWSPRGLDIRTQYF.

The chain uses TRBV7-2 and TRBJ1-1, with 8 bases aligning to TRBD1. The CDR3 is 19 amino acids. Per germline, CDR1 SGHTA and CDR2 FQGNSA. V gave up 5 bases and J gave up 0 bases; unmatched junction bases: 17. CDR3: CASSQKGAGGAGMNTEAFF. The CDR3 nucleotides read TGTGCCAGCAGCCAAAAAGGGGCAGGGGGCGCCGGTATGAACACTGAAGCTTTCTTT.

This clone was observed many times. The V and J genes are TRBV5-1 and TRBJ2-6; 11 bases map to TRBD2. Losses at the gene ends were 6 bases for V and 0 bases for J; bases not matched to a gene: 8. CDR1 is SGHRS and CDR2 is YFSETQ in the germline V gene. The CDR3 has 18 amino acids. The CDR3 loop reads CASKDSGRDSSGANVLTF. The CDR3 bases are TGCGCCAGCAAGGATAGCGGGAGGGATAGCTCTGGGGCCAACGTCCTGACTTTC.

This chain joins TRBV5-1 and TRBJ1-3; weak D call: TRBD1 (5 bases). Germline CDR1 reads SGHRS; CDR2 reads YFSETQ. Between the trimmed V and J ends, which lost 0 bases and 2 bases, there was a span of 12 bases. The CDR3 length is 16 residues. CDR3: CASSLDRPRAGNTIYF. The CDR3, as DNA: TGCGCCAGCAGCTTGGACAGGCCTCGGGCTGGAAACACCATATATTTT. Using reference TRBV5-1 and TRBJ1-3 for the parts outside the CDR3, the full variable domain is KAGVTQTPRYLIKTRGQQVTLSCSPISGHRSVSWYQQTPGQGLQFLFEYFSETQRNKGNFPGRFSGRQFSNSRSEMNVSTLELGDSALYLCASSLDRPRAGNTIYFGEGSWLTVV.

V gene TRBV7-9 combines with J gene TRBJ2-5; weak D call: TRBD1 (6 bases). The CDR3 runs to 17 residues. Germline V gives CDR1 SEHNR, CDR2 FQNEAQ (reference sequence). V lost 1 base and J 2 bases, leaving 17 bases between the germline ends. As DNA, the CDR3 is TGTGCCAGCAGCTTAGGGTCAGGGGTATTGGGGCAAGAGACCCAGTACTTC. Translation: CASSLGSGVLGQETQYF.